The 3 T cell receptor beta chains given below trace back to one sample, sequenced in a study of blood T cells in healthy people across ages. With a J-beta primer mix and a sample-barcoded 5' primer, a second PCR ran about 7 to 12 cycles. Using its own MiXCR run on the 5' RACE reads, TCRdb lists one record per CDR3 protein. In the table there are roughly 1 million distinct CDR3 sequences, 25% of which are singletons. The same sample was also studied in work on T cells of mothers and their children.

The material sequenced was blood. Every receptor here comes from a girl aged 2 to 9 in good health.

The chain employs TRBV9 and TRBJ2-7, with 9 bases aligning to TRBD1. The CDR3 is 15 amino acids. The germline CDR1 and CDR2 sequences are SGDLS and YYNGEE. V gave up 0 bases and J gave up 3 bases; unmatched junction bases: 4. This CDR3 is CASSVGDRVSYEQYF. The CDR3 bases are TGTGCCAGCAGCGTAGGGGACAGGGTGAGCTACGAGCAGTACTTC.

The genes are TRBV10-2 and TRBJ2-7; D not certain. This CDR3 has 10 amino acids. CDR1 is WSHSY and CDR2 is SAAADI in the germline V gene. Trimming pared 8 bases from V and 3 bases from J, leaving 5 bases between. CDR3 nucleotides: TGCGCCAGCGGCTACTACGAGCAGTACTTC. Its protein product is CASGYYEQYF.

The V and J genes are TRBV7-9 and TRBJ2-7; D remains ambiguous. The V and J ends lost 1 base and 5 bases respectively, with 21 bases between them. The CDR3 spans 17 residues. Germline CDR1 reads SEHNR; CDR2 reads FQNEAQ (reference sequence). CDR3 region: CASSLDPAPPLLNEQYF. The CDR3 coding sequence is TGTGCCAGCAGCTTAGATCCGGCCCCGCCCTTACTAAACGAGCAGTACTTC. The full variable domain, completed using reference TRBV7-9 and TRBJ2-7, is DTGVSQNPRHKITKRGQNVTFRCDPISEHNRLYWYRQTLGQGPEFLTYFQNEAQLEKSRLLSDRFSAERPKGSFSTLEIQRTEQGDSAMYLCASSLDPAPPLLNEQYFGPGTRLTVT.